This T cell receptor (beta chain) was documented in a study of T cell changes during pregnancy in multiple sclerosis. Germline CDR1 and CDR2: MNHNS and SASEGT. The CDR3 contains 13 residues. The protocol was immunoSEQ multiplex PCR, while the TCRdb copy is restricted to in-frame clones and leaves out a portion. The table includes over 90,000 clones, about 91% detected once. For this clone: Mismatch with germline at one junction end may stem from a read error.

Sequencing used peripheral blood, obtained after pregnancy. The chain combines TRBV6-1 with TRBJ2-2; no reliable D call. This receptor was obtained from a female donor with multiple sclerosis, enrolled in a pregnancy study. The CDR3 nucleotides read TGTGCCAGCAAGAACACGAATACCGGGGAGCTGTTTTTT. Protein product: CASKNTNTGELFF.